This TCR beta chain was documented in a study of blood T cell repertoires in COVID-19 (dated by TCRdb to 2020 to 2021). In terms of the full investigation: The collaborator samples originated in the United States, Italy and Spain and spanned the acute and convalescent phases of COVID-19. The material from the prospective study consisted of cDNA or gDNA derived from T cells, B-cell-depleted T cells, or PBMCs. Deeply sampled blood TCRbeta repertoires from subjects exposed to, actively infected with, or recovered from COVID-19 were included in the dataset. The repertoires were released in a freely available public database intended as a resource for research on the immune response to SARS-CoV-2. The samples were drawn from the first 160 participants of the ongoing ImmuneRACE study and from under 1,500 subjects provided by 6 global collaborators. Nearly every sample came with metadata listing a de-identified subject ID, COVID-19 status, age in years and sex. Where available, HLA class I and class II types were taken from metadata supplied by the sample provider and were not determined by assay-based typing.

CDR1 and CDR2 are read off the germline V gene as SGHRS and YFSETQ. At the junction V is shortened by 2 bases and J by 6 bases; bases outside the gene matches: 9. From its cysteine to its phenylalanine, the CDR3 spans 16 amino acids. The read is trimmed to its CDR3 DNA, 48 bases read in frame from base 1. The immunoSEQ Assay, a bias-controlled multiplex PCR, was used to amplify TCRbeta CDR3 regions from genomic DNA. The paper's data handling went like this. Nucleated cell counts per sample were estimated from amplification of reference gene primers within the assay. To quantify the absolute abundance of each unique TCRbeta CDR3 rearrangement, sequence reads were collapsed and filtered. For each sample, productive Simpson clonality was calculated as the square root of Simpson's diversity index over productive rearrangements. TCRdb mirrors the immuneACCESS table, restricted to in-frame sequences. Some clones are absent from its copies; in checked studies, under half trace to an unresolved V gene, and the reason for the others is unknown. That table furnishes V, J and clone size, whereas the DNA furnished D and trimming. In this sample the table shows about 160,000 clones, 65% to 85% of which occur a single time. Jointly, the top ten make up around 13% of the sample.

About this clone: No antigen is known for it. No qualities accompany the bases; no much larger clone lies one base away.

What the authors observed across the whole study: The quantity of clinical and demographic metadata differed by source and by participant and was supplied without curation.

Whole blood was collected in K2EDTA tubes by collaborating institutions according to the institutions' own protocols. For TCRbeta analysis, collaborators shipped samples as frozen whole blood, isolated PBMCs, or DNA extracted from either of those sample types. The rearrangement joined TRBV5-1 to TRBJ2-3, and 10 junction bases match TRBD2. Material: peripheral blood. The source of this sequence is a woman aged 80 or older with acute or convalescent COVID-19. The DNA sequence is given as TGCGCCAGCAGCTTTTCAGCGGGGGGGGCCCGTGATACGCAGTATTTT. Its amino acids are CASSFSAGGARDTQYF.